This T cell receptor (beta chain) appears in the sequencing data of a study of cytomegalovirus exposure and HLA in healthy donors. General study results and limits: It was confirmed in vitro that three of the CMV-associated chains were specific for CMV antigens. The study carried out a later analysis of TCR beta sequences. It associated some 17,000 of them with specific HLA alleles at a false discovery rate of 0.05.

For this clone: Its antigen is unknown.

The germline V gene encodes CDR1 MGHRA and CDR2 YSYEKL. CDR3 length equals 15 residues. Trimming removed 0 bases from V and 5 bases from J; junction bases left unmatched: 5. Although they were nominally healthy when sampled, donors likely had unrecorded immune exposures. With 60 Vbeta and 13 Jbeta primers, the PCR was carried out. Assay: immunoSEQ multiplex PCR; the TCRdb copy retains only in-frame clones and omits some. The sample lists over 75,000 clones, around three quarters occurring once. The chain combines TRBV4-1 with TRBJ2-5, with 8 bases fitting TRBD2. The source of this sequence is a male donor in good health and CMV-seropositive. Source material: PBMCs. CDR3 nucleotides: TGCGCCAGCAGCCAAGATGGCCGGGGGGGTGAGACCCAGTACTTC. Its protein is CASSQDGRGGETQYF.